Listed below are T cell receptor beta chains from one sample, sequenced in a study of CD8+CD57+ T cells in acquired aplastic anemia. Each CDR3 protein gets one entry after TCRdb re-called the reads with MiXCR. The table has tens of thousands of distinct CDR3 sequences, under 80% seen once. Material for sequencing was sorted CD4+, CD8+, or CD8+CD57+ T cells (not recorded which) from PBMCs. All receptors come from a human donor with aplastic anemia. Each CDR3 is given with its conserved first and last residue. A D gene is named only where the DNA matches it firmly. Expanded clones get a size class; other rows say once, few or many, or leave the size out.

>once|TRBD1|TRBJ1-5|TRBV7-2
CASSLTGGSNQPQHF
TGTGCCAGCAGCTTGACAGGGGGTAGCAATCAGCCCCAGCATTTT
>-|-|TRBJ2-1|TRBV2
CARQGQTSGDEQFF
TGTGCCAGACAGGGACAGACCTCGGGGGATGAGCAGTTCTTC
>-|-|TRBJ2-5|TRBV29-1
CSVERGLMYQETQYF
TGCAGCGTTGAAAGGGGGTTGATGTACCAAGAGACCCAGTACTTC
>-|-|TRBJ1-6|TRBV5-1
CASSLSASSGSPLHF
TGCGCCAGCAGCTTGTCGGCAAGCTCAGGTTCACCCCTCCACTTT
>-|-|TRBJ1-6|TRBV15
CATSTGRLGSPLHF
TGTGCCACCAGCACCGGCCGATTAGGTTCACCCCTCCACTTT
>-|TRBD2|TRBJ2-7|TRBV10-3
CAISGTSGDYEQYF
TGTGCCATCAGTGGGACTAGCGGAGACTACGAGCAGTACTTC
>-|-|TRBJ2-3|TRBV2
CAGRGVGDTQYF
TGTGCCGGCCGTGGGGTTGGGGATACGCAGTATTTT
>-|-|TRBJ2-1|TRBV7-3
CASSLGGHNEQFF
TGTGCCAGCAGCTTAGGGGGGCACAATGAGCAGTTCTTC
>-|-|TRBJ1-3|TRBV20-1
CSAVRDTPGNTIYF
TGCAGTGCAGTAAGGGACACCCCTGGAAACACCATATATTTT
>-|TRBD1|TRBJ2-7|TRBV6-1
CASSRDRTYEQYF
TGTGCCAGCAGCCGGGACAGAACCTACGAGCAGTACTTC
>many|-|TRBJ2-7|TRBV7-9
CASSLEASSYEQYF
TGTGCCAGCAGCTTAGAGGCGAGCTCCTACGAGCAGTACTTC
>many|TRBD2|TRBJ2-3|TRBV7-2
CASSPAGGPPDTQYF
TGTGCCAGCAGCCCAGCGGGAGGGCCCCCAGATACGCAGTATTTT
>-|TRBD1|TRBJ2-7|TRBV3-1
CASSRQGAFYEQYF
TGTGCCAGCAGCCGACAGGGGGCTTTCTACGAGCAGTACTTC
>-|-|TRBJ1-3|TRBV15
CATSPGGRGNTIYF
TGTGCCACCAGCCCCGGTGGCAGAGGAAACACCATATATTTT